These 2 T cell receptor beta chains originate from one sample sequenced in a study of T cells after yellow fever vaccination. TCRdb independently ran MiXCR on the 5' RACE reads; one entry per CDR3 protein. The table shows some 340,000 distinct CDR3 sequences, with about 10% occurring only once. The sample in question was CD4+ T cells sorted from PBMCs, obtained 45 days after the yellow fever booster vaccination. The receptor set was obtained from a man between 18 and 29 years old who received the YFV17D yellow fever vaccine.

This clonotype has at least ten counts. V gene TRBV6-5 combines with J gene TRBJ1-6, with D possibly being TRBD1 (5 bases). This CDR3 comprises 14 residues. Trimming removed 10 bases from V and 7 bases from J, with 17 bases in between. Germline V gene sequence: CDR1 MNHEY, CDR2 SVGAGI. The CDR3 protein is CANLTAGLNSPLHF. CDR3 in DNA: TGTGCCAATCTCACAGCGGGGCTCAATTCACCCCTCCACTTT.

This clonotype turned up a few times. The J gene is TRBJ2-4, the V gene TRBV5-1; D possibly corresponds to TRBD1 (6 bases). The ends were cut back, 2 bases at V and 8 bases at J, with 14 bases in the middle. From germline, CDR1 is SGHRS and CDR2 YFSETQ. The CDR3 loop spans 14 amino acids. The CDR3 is CASSFGQFRDIQYF. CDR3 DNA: TGCGCCAGCAGCTTTGGACAGTTCAGGGACATTCAGTACTTC.